The clone carrying this T cell receptor beta chain was recorded once. Antigen specificity is unknown. For unsorted PBMC, 300 ng DNA per replicate equaled 25,000 to 30,000 T cell genomes. Measured with immunoSEQ multiplex PCR; TCRdb has only the in-frame clones, and not every one. The table shows around 480,000 clones, with 75% to 80% occurring only once. The data derive from a study of shared clonotypes between healthy human individuals. Study-level results: Few donors restricted represented genetic and exposure-history diversity.

There were no recent acute infections or vaccinations among the donors, who were healthy HIV-negative adults. Adults of Caucasian background living in Nashville, Tennessee made up all donors. Germline CDR1 DFQATT, CDR2 SNEGSKA (reference sequence). The CDR3 runs 11 residues. Trimming removed 5 bases from V and 2 bases from J, with 5 bases in between. The rearrangement joins TRBV20-1 to TRBJ2-3, with unresolved D. The TCR sequence derives from a woman aged 40 to 50 in good health. Some clones in this sample may be carry-over from other donors' samples. What was sequenced was PBMCs. CDR3 sequence (DNA): TGCAGTGCTCTGAACACAGATACGCAGTATTTT. Its protein is CSALNTDTQYF.